One sample yielded the 26 T cell receptor beta chains listed below, sequenced in a study of immune evolution from preneoplasia to lung adenocarcinoma (dated by TCRdb to the early 2020s). Libraries came from the immunoSEQ multiplex PCR assay. Entries here come from immuneACCESS through TCRdb and include only in-frame sequences with V and J called. Some clones fail to appear in such tables; in the studies checked, an unresolved V gene covers under half of the shortfall, and the cause of the remainder is unknown. The sample contains 5,000 to 8,000 clones, roughly 85% of them found a single time. Jointly, the top ten make up roughly 3.1% of the sample. What was sequenced was FFPE minimally invasive lung adenocarcinoma tissue. Explained via the paper, the cell subset or site label denotes: micro-invasive lung adenocarcinoma (MIA). The receptors were gathered from a person between 60 and 80 years old with lung adenocarcinoma.

The chain uses TRBV19 and TRBJ1-5; 7 bases are a match to TRBD1. V lost 2 bases, J lost 0 bases, and 10 bases stayed unmatched. From germline, CDR1 is LNHDA and CDR2 SQIVND (reference sequence). The CDR3 runs to 18 residues. As DNA, the CDR3 is TGTGCCAGTAGTATATCCCCCAGGACAGGAGATAGCAATCAGCCCCAGCATTTT. Amino acid sequence: CASSISPRTGDSNQPQHF.

J is TRBJ1-1 and V is TRBV19, with 9 bases lining up with TRBD1. The germline V gene has CDR1 LNHDA and CDR2 SQIVND (reference sequence). CDR3 size: 13 residues. V dropped 6 bases and J dropped 6; count of bases not matched to a gene: 5. In DNA, the CDR3 is TGTGCCAGTAGGGGGGACAGGGAGTCTGAAGCTTTCTTT. Encoded protein: CASRGDRESEAFF.

The J gene is TRBJ1-1, the V gene TRBV19; maybe TRBD1 (6 bases). The germline V and J ends were trimmed by 7 bases and 5 bases, with 14 bases remaining between them. Germline loops: CDR1 LNHDA, CDR2 SQIVND (reference sequence). The CDR3 contains 13 residues. CDR3 loop: CASTWAGDTEAFF. CDR3 nucleotides: TGTGCCAGTACCTGGGCAGGGGATACTGAAGCTTTCTTT.

This chain connects TRBV7-5 to TRBJ2-1; the table assigns TRBD2, which was not confirmed against the DNA. TRBV7-5 is designated a pseudogene. The CDR3 loop spans 16 amino acids. Here the CDR3 DNA reads TGTGCCAGAAGCTTATTGATCGGGACTGCCAACAATGAGCAGTTCTTC. It translates to CARSLLIGTANNEQFF.

This chain's CDR3 is CASSQDETVASVSGNTIYF. In DNA, the CDR3 is TGCGCCAGCAGCCAAGATGAAACGGTCGCAAGCGTCTCTGGAAACACCATATATTTT. This chain connects TRBV4-1 to TRBJ1-3; D gene uncertain. Germline-derived CDR1 and CDR2 are MGHRA and YSYEKL. The CDR3 length is 19 residues. V shed 0 bases and J shed 0 bases, with 18 bases lying between them.

This rearrangement joins TRBV28 to TRBJ1-2; TRBD1 agrees at 11 bases. CDR1 is MDHEN and CDR2 is SYDVKM in the germline V gene. The ends lost 6 bases at V and 4 bases at J; junction bases unmatched: 10. CDR3 size: 16 residues. The CDR3 DNA reads as TGTGCCAGCAGCCCTGGGACAGGGGGAGTAGTCTATGGCTACACCTTC. Its protein is CASSPGTGGVVYGYTF.

J is TRBJ2-3 and V is TRBV4-3; TRBD2 is a possible D gene (6 bases). Germline values: CDR1 LGHNA, CDR2 YSLEER. V dropped 0 bases and J dropped 2 bases, with 18 bases sitting between them. The CDR3 consists of 18 residues. CDR3 in DNA: TGCGCCAGCAGCCAAGATACAGCGCTAGCGCGCCCCACAGATACGCAGTATTTT. It is translated as CASSQDTALARPTDTQYF.

The chain recombines TRBV5-1 with TRBJ1-1; D might be TRBD1 (5 bases). The CDR3 length is 15 residues. Germline V gene sequence: CDR1 SGHRS, CDR2 YFSETQ. V shed 2 bases and J shed 0 bases, with 11 bases lying between them. The CDR3 DNA reads TGCGCCAGCAGCTTCCAGGGAACCATGAACACTGAAGCTTTCTTT. This translates into CASSFQGTMNTEAFF.

The chain employs TRBV9 and TRBJ2-1, with D possibly being TRBD2 (7 bases). The V and J ends lost 4 bases and 8 bases respectively, with 19 bases between them. CDR3 length: 15 amino acids. Per germline, CDR1 SGDLS and CDR2 YYNGEE. CDR3 sequence: CASSPRWGGVDEQFF. In nucleotides, the CDR3 is TGTGCCAGCAGCCCTCGGTGGGGGGGCGTCGATGAGCAGTTCTTC.

The chain joins TRBV30 to TRBJ1-3; perhaps TRBD1 as D (6 bases). The CDR3 is made up of 14 amino acids. The ends were cut back, 2 bases at V and 1 base at J, with 9 bases in the middle. Germline values: CDR1 GTSNPN, CDR2 SVGIG (reference sequence). The CDR3 loop is CAWSRTGSGNTIYF. In DNA form, the CDR3 reads TGTGCCTGGAGTCGCACAGGGTCTGGAAACACCATATATTTT.

The J gene is TRBJ2-7, the V gene TRBV5-5; TRBD1 matches 8 bases. This CDR3 is 14 amino acids long. V lost 7 bases and J lost 4; bases outside the gene matches: 10. Germline V gene data show CDR1 as SGHKS and CDR2 as YYEKEE (reference sequence). This CDR3 is CASGFWDRTYEQYF. In nucleotides, the CDR3 is TGTGCCAGCGGATTCTGGGACAGGACATACGAGCAGTACTTC.

V usage is TRBV30 and J usage is TRBJ2-2, with TRBD2 matching over 7 bases. This CDR3 contains 13 residues. Trimming at V came to 5 bases and at J to 2 bases, leaving 2 bases not matched to a gene. Germline V CDR1 and CDR2: GTSNPN, SVGIG (reference sequence). The CDR3 loop is CAWGTTNTGELFF. Written as DNA, the CDR3 is TGTGCCTGGGGGACTACAAACACCGGGGAGCTGTTTTTT.

This clone was counted between two and nine times. The V call is TRBV11-2, the J call TRBJ2-7, with D possibly being TRBD1 or TRBD2 (7 bases each). The V end lost 5 bases, the J end lost 4 bases, and 15 bases lay between the germline ends. Germline CDR1 is SGHAT and CDR2 is FQNNGV. The CDR3 runs 14 residues. CDR3 DNA: TGTGCCAGCAGCCCAGGGGGGGGCGGGTACGAGCAGTACTTC. Translating it yields CASSPGGGGYEQYF. The variable domain in full, completed from reference TRBV11-2 and TRBJ2-7, reads EAGVAQSPRYKIIEKRQSVAFWCNPISGHATLYWYQQILGQGPKLLIQFQNNGVVDDSQLPKDRFSAERLKGVDSTLKIQPAKLEDSAVYLCASSPGGGGYEQYFGPGTRLTVT.

CDR3 DNA: TGTGCCAGCACCCAACCCGGGACAGGGACGTCCCAGCATTTT. Its translation is CASTQPGTGTSQHF. V and J are TRBV28 and TRBJ1-5, with 9 bases fitting TRBD1. Germline assignment: CDR1 MDHEN and CDR2 SYDVKM. Trimming at V came to 7 bases and at J to 11 bases, leaving 12 bases not matched to a gene. CDR3 size: 14 residues.

The V call is TRBV19, the J call TRBJ2-4; TRBD2 aligns across 8 bases. The CDR3 spans 14 residues. Germline CDR1 LNHDA, CDR2 SQIVND (reference sequence). V trimming: 4 bases; J trimming: 7 bases; junction bases outside the gene matches: 6. The CDR3 DNA follows: TGTGCCAGTAGTAGCACGGGGGGGCTGAACATTCAGTACTTC. Residues: CASSSTGGLNIQYF.

The chain employs TRBV27 and TRBJ1-6, with no clear D. CDR3 length equals 15 residues. Germline-derived CDR1 and CDR2 are MNHEY and SMNVEV (reference sequence). With 2 bases removed from V and 7 bases from J, the gap between germline ends came to 12 bases. CDR3 protein: CASSLGPLMNSPLHF. The CDR3 DNA reads as TGTGCCAGCAGTTTAGGCCCGTTAATGAATTCACCCCTCCACTTT.

This clone was detected once. The rearrangement links TRBV29-1 to TRBJ2-5; TRBD2 is a possible D gene (6 bases). The J call may be mistaken, given a closer DNA end match to TRBJ2-7. The CDR3 is 14 amino acids. The germline V gene has CDR1 SQVTM and CDR2 ANQGSEA. CDR3 nucleotide sequence: TGCAGCGTTGTAGTAGTGGAGGGTCCTTACGAGCAGTACTTC. Translation: CSVVVVEGPYEQYF.

This clone was found a few times. The rearrangement uses TRBV5-4 and TRBJ2-5; D gene uncertain. Per the germline V gene, CDR1 is SGHNT and CDR2 is YYREEE (reference sequence). Between the trimmed V and J ends, which lost 1 base and 1 base, there was a span of 8 bases. The CDR3 has 14 residues. CDR3 in amino acids: CASSLLESQETQYF. The CDR3 nucleotides read TGTGCCAGCAGCTTGTTGGAAAGCCAAGAGACCCAGTACTTC.

The sample holds one count of this clone. The J gene is TRBJ2-7, the V gene TRBV28, with a weak D call TRBD1 (5 bases). With 7 bases removed from V and 0 bases from J, the gap between germline ends came to 10 bases. Germline V gene sequence: CDR1 MDHEN, CDR2 SYDVKM. The CDR3 is 13 amino acids. The CDR3 loop is CASTRTLSYEQYF. The CDR3 DNA is TGTGCCAGCACTCGGACACTCTCCTACGAGCAGTACTTC.

The chain has TRBV5-1 and TRBJ2-2; 11 positions match TRBD2. In germline, CDR1 is SGHRS, CDR2 YFSETQ. V lost 4 bases, J lost 1 base, and 6 bases stayed unmatched. This CDR3 region has 17 residues. DNA of the CDR3: TGCGCCAGCAGCCACGGGACTAGCGGTGTGAACACCGGGGAGCTGTTTTTT. Amino acids: CASSHGTSGVNTGELFF. The complete variable domain, with remaining parts taken from reference TRBV5-1 and TRBJ2-2, reads KAGVTQTPRYLIKTRGQQVTLSCSPISGHRSVSWYQQTPGQGLQFLFEYFSETQRNKGNFPGRFSGRQFSNSRSEMNVSTLELGDSALYLCASSHGTSGVNTGELFFGEGSRLTVL.

This chain connects TRBV7-9 to TRBJ2-2; 7 bases line up with TRBD1. This CDR3 contains 13 residues. From germline, CDR1 is SEHNR and CDR2 FQNEAQ (reference sequence). V was pared by 2 bases and J by 7 bases, with 1 base of the junction left unmatched. This chain's CDR3 is CASSLQGVGELFF. CDR3 nucleotide sequence: TGTGCCAGCAGCTTACAGGGGGTCGGGGAGCTGTTTTTT.

The genes are TRBV5-4 and TRBJ2-4, with 8 bases identical to TRBD1. Germline V lookup: CDR1 SGHNT, CDR2 YYREEE (reference sequence). The CDR3 is 13 residues long. V lost 5 bases to trimming and J lost 8 bases; unmatched junction nucleotides: 6. CDR3 loop: CASSSGGADIQYF. CDR3 bases: TGTGCCAGCAGTTCAGGGGGCGCAGACATTCAGTACTTC.

The rearrangement uses TRBV4-1 and TRBJ2-7; D is uncertain. The CDR3 consists of 11 residues. The germline gives CDR1 MGHRA, CDR2 YSYEKL. The V end lost 0 bases, the J end lost 6 bases, and 3 bases lay between the germline ends. Here the CDR3 DNA reads TGCGCCAGCAGCCAAGAGAGCGAGCAGTACTTC. Protein: CASSQESEQYF.

The chain links TRBV7-9 to TRBJ1-4; TRBD1 matches 9 bases. This CDR3 spans 19 amino acids. V was clipped by 4 bases and J by 2 bases; unmatched bases: 14. Per the germline V gene, CDR1 is SEHNR and CDR2 is FQNEAQ (reference sequence). CDR3 protein: CASSSRPGQGLMTNEKLFF. In DNA, the CDR3 is TGTGCCAGCAGCTCCCGACCGGGACAGGGTTTGATGACTAATGAAAAACTGTTTTTT.

In its sample, this clone was seen a few times. The chain has TRBV29-1 and TRBJ2-2, with 7 bases matching TRBD2. Unmatched junction bases numbered 13, after V lost 5 bases and J lost 1 base. Germline CDR1 SQVTM, CDR2 ANQGSEA. This CDR3 comprises 17 residues. The CDR3 region has the DNA TGCAGCGTTTACGTGGGTATGCTAGCGGAGAACACCGGGGAGCTGTTTTTT. This encodes CSVYVGMLAENTGELFF.

V usage is TRBV7-8 and J usage is TRBJ1-3; D might be TRBD1 (5 bases). Germline V gene data show CDR1 as SGHVS and CDR2 as FQNEAQ. The V end lost 5 bases, the J end lost 0 bases, and 11 bases lay between the germline ends. The CDR3 covers 15 residues. The CDR3 is CASSVSTGSGNTIYF. CDR3 coding DNA: TGTGCCAGCAGCGTAAGCACAGGCTCTGGAAACACCATATATTTT.